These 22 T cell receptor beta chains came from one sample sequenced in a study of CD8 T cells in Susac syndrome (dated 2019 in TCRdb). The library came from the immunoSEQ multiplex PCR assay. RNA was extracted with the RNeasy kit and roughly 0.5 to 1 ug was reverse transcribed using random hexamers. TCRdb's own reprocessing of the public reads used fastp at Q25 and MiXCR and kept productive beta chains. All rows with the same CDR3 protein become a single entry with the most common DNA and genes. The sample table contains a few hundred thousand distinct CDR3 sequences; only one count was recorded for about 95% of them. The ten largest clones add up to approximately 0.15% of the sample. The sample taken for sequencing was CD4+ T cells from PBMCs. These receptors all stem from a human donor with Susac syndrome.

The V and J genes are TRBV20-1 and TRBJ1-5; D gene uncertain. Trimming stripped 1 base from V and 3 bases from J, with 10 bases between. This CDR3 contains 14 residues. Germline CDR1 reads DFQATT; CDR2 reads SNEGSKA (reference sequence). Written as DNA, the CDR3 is TGCAGTGCTAGAGTCCTGGGGATCAATCAGCCCCAGCATTTT. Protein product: CSARVLGINQPQHF.

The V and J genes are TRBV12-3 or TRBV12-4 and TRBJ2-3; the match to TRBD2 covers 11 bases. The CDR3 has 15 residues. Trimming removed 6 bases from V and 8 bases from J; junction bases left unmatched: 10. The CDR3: CASRPISGGAGTQYF. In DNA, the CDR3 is TGTGCCAGCAGACCGATTAGCGGGGGGGCCGGTACGCAGTATTTT.

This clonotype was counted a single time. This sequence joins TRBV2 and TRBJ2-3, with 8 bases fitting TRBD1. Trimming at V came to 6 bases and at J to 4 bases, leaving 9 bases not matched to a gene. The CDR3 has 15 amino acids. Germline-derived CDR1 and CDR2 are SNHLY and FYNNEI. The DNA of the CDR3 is TGTGCCAGCAGATCCAGGACAGGGCCGGCAGATACGCAGTATTTT. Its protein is CASRSRTGPADTQYF. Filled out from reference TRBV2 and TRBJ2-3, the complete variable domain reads EPEVTQTPSHQVTQMGQEVILRCVPISNHLYFYWYRQILGQKVEFLVSFYNNEISEKSEIFDDQFSVERPDGSNFTLKIRSTKLEDSAMYFCASRSRTGPADTQYFGPGTRLTVL.

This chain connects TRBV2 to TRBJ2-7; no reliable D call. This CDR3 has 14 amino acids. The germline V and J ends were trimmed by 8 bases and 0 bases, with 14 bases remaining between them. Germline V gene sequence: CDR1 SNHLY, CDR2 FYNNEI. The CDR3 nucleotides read TGTGCCAGCCAACAGATTCTTAGCTCCTACGAGCAGTACTTC. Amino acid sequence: CASQQILSSYEQYF.

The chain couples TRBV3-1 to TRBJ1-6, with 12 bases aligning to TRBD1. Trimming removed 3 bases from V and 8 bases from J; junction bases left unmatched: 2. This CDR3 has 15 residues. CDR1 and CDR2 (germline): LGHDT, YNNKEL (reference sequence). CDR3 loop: CASSQGQGAYSPLHF. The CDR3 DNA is TGTGCCAGCAGCCAGGGACAGGGGGCTTATTCACCCCTCCACTTT. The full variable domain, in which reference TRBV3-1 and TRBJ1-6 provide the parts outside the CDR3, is DTAVSQTPKYLVTQMGNDKSIKCEQNLGHDTMYWYKQDSKKFLKIMFSYNNKELIINETVPNRFSPKSPDKAHLNLHINSLELGDSAVYFCASSQGQGAYSPLHFGNGTRLTVT.

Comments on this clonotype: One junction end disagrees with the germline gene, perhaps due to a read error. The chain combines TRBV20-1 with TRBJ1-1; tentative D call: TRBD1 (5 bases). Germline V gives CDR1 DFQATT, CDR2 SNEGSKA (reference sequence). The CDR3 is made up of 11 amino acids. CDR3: CSARGAREAFF. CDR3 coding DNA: TGCAGTGCCAGAGGGGCCAGGGAAGCTTTCTTT.

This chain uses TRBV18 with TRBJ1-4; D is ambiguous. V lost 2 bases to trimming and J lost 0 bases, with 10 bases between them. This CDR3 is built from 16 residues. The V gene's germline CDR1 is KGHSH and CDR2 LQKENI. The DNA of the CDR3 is TGTGCCAGCTCACCAGATCCCCAGGCAACTAATGAAAAACTGTTTTTT. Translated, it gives CASSPDPQATNEKLFF.

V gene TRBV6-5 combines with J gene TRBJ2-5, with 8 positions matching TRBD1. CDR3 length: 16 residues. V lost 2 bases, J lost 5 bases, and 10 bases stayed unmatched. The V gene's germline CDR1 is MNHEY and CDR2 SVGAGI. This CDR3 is CASSYLGQGGGETQYF. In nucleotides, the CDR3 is TGTGCCAGCAGTTACCTCGGACAGGGAGGTGGGGAGACCCAGTACTTC.

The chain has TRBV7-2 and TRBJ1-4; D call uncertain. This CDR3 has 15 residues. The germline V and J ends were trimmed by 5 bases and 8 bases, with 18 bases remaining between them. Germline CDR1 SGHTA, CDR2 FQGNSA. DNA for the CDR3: TGTGCCAGCAGCCTAGTAGGCCAGGTCGAAGAAAAACTGTTTTTT. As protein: CASSLVGQVEEKLFF.

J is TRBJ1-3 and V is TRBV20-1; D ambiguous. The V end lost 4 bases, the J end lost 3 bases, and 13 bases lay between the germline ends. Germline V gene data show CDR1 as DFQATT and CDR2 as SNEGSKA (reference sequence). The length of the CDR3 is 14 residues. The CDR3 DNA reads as TGCAGTGCTACTTACCCGTCCGGTGGAAACACCATATATTTT. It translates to CSATYPSGGNTIYF.

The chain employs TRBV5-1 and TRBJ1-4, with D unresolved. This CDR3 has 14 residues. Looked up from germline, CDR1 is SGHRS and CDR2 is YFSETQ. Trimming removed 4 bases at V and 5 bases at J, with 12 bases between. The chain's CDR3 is CASSPVTQNEKLFF. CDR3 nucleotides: TGCGCCAGCAGCCCCGTGACACAAAATGAAAAACTGTTTTTT.

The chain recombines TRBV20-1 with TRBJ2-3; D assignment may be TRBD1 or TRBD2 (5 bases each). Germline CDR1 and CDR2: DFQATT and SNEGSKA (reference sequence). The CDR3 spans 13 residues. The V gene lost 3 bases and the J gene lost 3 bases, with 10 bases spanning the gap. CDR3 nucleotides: TGCAGTGCTAGTTTAGGGGAGACAGATACGCAGTATTTT. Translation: CSASLGETDTQYF.

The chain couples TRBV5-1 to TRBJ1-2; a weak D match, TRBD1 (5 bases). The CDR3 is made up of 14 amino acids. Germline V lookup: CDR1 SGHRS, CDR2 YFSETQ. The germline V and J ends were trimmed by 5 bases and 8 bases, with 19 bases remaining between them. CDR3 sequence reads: CASRSRQGLLGYTF. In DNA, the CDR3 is TGCGCCAGCAGGTCGAGGCAGGGCTTGTTAGGCTACACCTTC.

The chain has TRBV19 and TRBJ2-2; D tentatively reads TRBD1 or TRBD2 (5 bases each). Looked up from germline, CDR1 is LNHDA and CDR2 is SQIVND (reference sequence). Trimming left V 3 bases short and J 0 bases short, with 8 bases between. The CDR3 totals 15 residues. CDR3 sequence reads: CASSIEGTNTGELFF. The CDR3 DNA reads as TGTGCCAGTAGTATTGAGGGGACGAACACCGGGGAGCTGTTTTTT.

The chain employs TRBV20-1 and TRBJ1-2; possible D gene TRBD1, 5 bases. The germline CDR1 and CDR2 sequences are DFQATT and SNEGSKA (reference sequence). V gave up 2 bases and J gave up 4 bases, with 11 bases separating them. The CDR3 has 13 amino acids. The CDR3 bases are TGCAGTGCTAGACGGGACGGAGGCTATGGCTACACCTTC. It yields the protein CSARRDGGYGYTF.

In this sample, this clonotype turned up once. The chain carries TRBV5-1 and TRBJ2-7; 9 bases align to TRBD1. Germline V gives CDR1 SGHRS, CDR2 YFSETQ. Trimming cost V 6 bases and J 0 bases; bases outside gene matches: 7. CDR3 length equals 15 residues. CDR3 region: CASTSTGGSSYEQYF. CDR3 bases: TGCGCCAGCACCTCGACAGGGGGTAGCTCCTACGAGCAGTACTTC.

The CDR3 nucleotides are TGTGCCAGCAGCGGTCGATTGTCTGGCTACACCTTC. Its translation: CASSGRLSGYTF. This chain uses TRBV14 with TRBJ1-2, with D uncertain. The V gene lost 5 bases and the J gene lost 7 bases, with 11 bases spanning the gap. The V gene's germline CDR1 is SGHDN and CDR2 FVKESK. This CDR3 region has 12 residues.

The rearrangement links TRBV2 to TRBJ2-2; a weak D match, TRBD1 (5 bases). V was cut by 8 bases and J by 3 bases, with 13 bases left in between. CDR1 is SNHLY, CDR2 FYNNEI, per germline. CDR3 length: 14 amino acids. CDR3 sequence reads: CASLPAGYTGELFF. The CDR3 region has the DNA TGTGCCAGCCTTCCGGCAGGGTACACCGGGGAGCTGTTTTTT.

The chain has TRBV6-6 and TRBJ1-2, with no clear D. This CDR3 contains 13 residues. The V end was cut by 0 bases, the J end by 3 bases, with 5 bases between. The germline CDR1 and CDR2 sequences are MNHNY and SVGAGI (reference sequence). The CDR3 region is CASSYSIDYGYTF. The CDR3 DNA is TGTGCCAGCAGTTACTCAATAGACTATGGCTACACCTTC.

The CDR3 nucleotides read TGTGCCTGGAGTGTACAGGGCCGCTCTGGGGCCAACGTCCTGACTTTC. It yields the protein CAWSVQGRSGANVLTF. The chain couples TRBV30 to TRBJ2-6; maybe TRBD1 (6 bases). The CDR3 runs 16 residues. V lost 0 bases to trimming and J lost 0 bases, with 9 bases between them. In germline, CDR1 is GTSNPN, CDR2 SVGIG (reference sequence).

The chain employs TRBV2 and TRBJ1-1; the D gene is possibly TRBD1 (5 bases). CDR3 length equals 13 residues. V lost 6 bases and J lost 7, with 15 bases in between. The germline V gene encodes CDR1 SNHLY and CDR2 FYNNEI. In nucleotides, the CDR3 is TGTGCCAGCAGAGCTATCCGGGACGGTGAAGCTTTCTTT. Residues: CASRAIRDGEAFF.

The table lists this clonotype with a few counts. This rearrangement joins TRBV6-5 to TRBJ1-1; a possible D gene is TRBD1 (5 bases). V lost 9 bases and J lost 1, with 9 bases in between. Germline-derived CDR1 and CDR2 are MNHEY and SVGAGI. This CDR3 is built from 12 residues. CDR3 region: CASGTANTEAFF. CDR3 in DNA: TGTGCCAGTGGGACGGCGAACACTGAAGCTTTCTTT.